This T cell receptor (beta chain) was profiled in a study of cytomegalovirus exposure and HLA in healthy donors. The PCR ran on 60 Vbeta and 13 Jbeta primers. The data were produced by immunoSEQ multiplex PCR, yet TCRdb's version contains in-frame clones alone and is incomplete. The sample yields about 120,000 clones, around 85% seen once. This clone was seen a few times. One end of the junction varies from germline; a read error may be responsible. The sample consisted of PBMCs. The sequence was obtained from a man between 18 and 35 years old in good health and CMV-seropositive.

CDR3 in DNA: TGTTCCAGCAGCCCCGGGACAGGAGCGCAGTATTTT. Its translation is CSSSPGTGAQYF. J is TRBJ2-3 and V is TRBV7-9; TRBD1 agrees at 8 bases. Looked up from germline, CDR1 is SEHNR and CDR2 is FQNEAQ (reference sequence). The CDR3 runs 12 residues.